Sequencing of this TCR beta chain was carried out in a study of cytomegalovirus exposure and HLA in healthy donors (dated by TCRdb to 2016 to 2017). Regarding the complete study: In an earlier analysis of 550 to 750 of the donors, 250 to 300 Gb of sequence data and some 100 million unique TCR beta sequences from roughly 180 million T cells were reported. Approximately 310 gigabases of sequencing data and roughly 90 million unique TCR sequences were included in an early release covering about 620 HLA-typed donors. Of the 300 to 450 genotyped donors, approximately 81% were placed in the genetic ancestry cluster associated with self-reported Caucasian donors. The study aimed to test whether signatures of past pathogen exposure could be identified by cataloging public T cell receptors. The study profiled the T cell repertoires of hundreds of subjects by immunosequencing and related them to cytomegalovirus serostatus. In addition to the first cohort of about 650 subjects, a separate validation cohort of 120 different subjects was used. High-throughput TCR immunosequencing, statistical association of individual TCRs with disease status, and machine learning were combined to predict cytomegalovirus infection status. In a later analysis, previously published TCR beta repertoires from some 640 donors were re-analyzed and high-resolution HLA genotyping was added so that TCR occurrence patterns could be studied. Rather than using new phenotypic data, the later analysis identified candidate immune exposures from TCR beta sequences and from how often those sequences occurred across donors. To decide whether each TCR beta V gene segment behaved as functional or pseudogenic, an earlier analysis of approximately 590 of the donors relied on high-throughput TCR beta sequencing. Donor age, sex, ethnicity and CMV serostatus were compiled alongside the repertoire data. Genome-wide SNP genotypes for about 55% of the 666 donors were used in a later genetic analysis, which treated that subset as a discovery cohort. All discovery cohort repertoires had been generated using a single sequencing platform. Both class I and class II loci were covered by HLA typing, at four-digit resolution. Typing coverage varied by locus: 629-630 donors for A, B, C, DRB1 and DQB1; around 560 for DQA1; around 570 for DPA1; approximately 470 for DPB1. Because of strong linkage in the cohort, roughly five DR-DQ haplotypes were treated as single units for association and clustering. On average, roughly 240,000 unique TCR beta nucleotide sequences were sequenced per donor among 398 genotyped donors of the cohort, with roughly 18% of those sequences being non-productive.

The library was obtained by the immunoSEQ multiplex PCR assay. A mixture of 60 forward primers for TCR Vbeta segments and 13 reverse primers for TCR Jbeta segments was used in the multiplex PCR. The CDR3 region of rearranged TCR beta genes was amplified from genomic DNA by a multiplex PCR assay. On the Illumina HiSeq System, the amplified TCR beta libraries were sequenced as 87-base-pair reads. The authors' analysis ran thus. A later analysis counted about 80 million unique TCR beta chains across the 690 or so repertoires, and 9 million to 14 million of these chains were shared by at least two donors. A nearest-neighbor algorithm error-corrected the raw reads and collapsed the reads into unique sequences, merging closely related sequences to remove PCR and sequencing errors. CDR3 sequences were aligned to IMGT reference sequences to assign V, D and J gene segments. For a sequence to be retained, a match of at least six nucleotides was required to both a V gene segment and a J gene segment. Rearrangements were classified as productive when the CDR3 lacked stop codons and remained in frame with V and J, and all other rearrangements were classified as non-productive. CDR3 was defined by IMGT convention, running from the second conserved V-encoded cysteine to the conserved J-encoded phenylalanine. In an earlier analysis of around 600 of the donors, sequences lacking an unambiguous match to a single V gene segment were excluded. An earlier analysis of almost 600 of the donors classified V segments as functional when productive rearrangements were above 56.7% and as segregating when the standard deviation between donors was above 5%. A statistical classification framework was developed to diagnose cytomegalovirus status using the catalog of TCR beta chain sequences. In a later analysis, V and J genes were assigned by comparing TCR nucleotide sequences against IMGT/GENE-DB human TR gene sequences. In a later analysis, CDR3 sequences and most-parsimonious VDJ recombination scenarios were assigned using the TCRdist pipeline. In a later analysis, each TCR beta chain was defined by its CDR3 amino acid sequence together with its V-gene family, and reads without a unique V-gene family were excluded. To address suspected cross-contamination and a sequencing artifact, a later analysis removed under 600 highly shared, low-generation-probability nucleotide sequences. For each public chain, a later analysis derived a clonal expansion index from normalized ranks of inferred template counts within each repertoire. Generation probabilities in a later analysis came from a VDJ recombination model fitted to out-of-frame rearrangements, and those results were checked against IGoR. In a later analysis, TCR-TCR, TCR-HLA and TCR-CMV co-occurrence was scored with hypergeometric tests, and a repertoire-size bias correction was applied to TCR pairs. A later analysis estimated false discovery rates by permuting HLA or CMV assignments 20 times. In a later analysis, co-occurring TCRs were grouped using DBSCAN, and TCRdist sequence similarity was added for clustering within HLA-allele-positive subsets. Co-occurrence clustering excluded repertoires with fewer than 30,000 or more than 120,000 public chains, plus five with anomalous nucleotide sharing. TCRdb carries this immuneACCESS record with in-frame sequences only. Its versions omit some clonotypes, under half of them owing to an unresolved V gene in the studies checked, with the rest unexplained. V and J calls and clone size are as listed in that table; D and trimming were resolved from the DNA. The sample has some 130,000 clones on record, about four fifths of them singletons. Jointly, the top ten make up about 4.4% of the sample.

As for this clone: Its cognate antigen has yet to be identified. One base away there is no much larger clone; base qualities are not given.

CDR1 and CDR2, looked up from the germline V gene, are MDHEN and SYDVKM. From the cysteine through the phenylalanine, the CDR3 covers 16 amino acids. Only the CDR3 DNA is retained, 48 bases long and in frame from the first base. In total, about 650 healthy bone marrow donors made up the cohort. At the time of sampling, all cohort members were nominally healthy, though unrecorded immune exposures were likely present. CMV serostatus was positive for roughly 290 and negative for about half of the roughly 700 cohort members, and was not recorded for this donor. Every donor gave a peripheral blood sample, and the peripheral blood mononuclear cells from that sample were used for TCR beta sequencing. The Qiagen DNeasy Blood Extraction Kit was used to extract genomic DNA from the blood cell samples. General conclusions and limits of the study: A further reported finding was that TCR beta sequences accurately predicted the HLA-A and HLA-B alleles for most subjects in the first cohort. Compared with equally common non-associated chains, HLA-associated TCR beta chains in a later analysis were more clonally expanded and had lower generation probabilities. Immune exposure information for the cohort was limited to CMV serostatus. The cohort was sequenced for TCR beta chains only, and without alpha or paired-chain data the features that could be detected were limited. Several of the top co-occurrence clusters appeared to be linked to parvovirus B19, influenza, CMV and Epstein-Barr virus, according to a later analysis. A later analysis found that TCR association rates varied across HLA loci, with DRB1 alleles showing the most associated TCRs and HLA-C alleles the fewest. A later analysis associated 15,000 to 20,000 TCR beta sequences with specific HLA alleles at a false discovery rate of 0.05. The authors suggested that the approach could potentially be generalized to other disease states and immunological phenotypes. When HLA alleles, especially DR and DQ, strongly co-occurred, attributing TCR associations to individual alleles was difficult. Because the 87-base-pair reads could not distinguish some IMGT-functional V segments, including TRBV6-2 and TRBV6-3, those segments were excluded. An earlier analysis of 587 of the donors showed that most TCR beta V segments appeared in productive rearrangements either about 87% or about 30% of the time, which broadly matched IMGT annotations. In vitro tests confirmed that a few of the cytomegalovirus-associated TCR beta chains recognize cytomegalovirus antigens. The classifier was reported to diagnose cytomegalovirus status with high specificity and sensitivity in both the original cohort and the validation cohort. An association between a missense DCLRE1C variant and V-gene and J-gene trimming of TCR beta chains was found in a later genetic analysis and replicated in an independent cohort. Linkage disequilibrium might explain the correlated functional status among segregating V segments, but an unknown experimental factor could not be excluded. The study gave a list of about 170 TCR beta chains associated with cytomegalovirus. Because HLA typing was unavailable for some donors at each locus, only the typed subset was used in association tests. Across donors, most TCR sequences were observed very rarely, whereas some public TCRs were present in many individuals. Presence/absence analyses assumed roughly uniform sequencing depth across donors, an assumption that may not hold. A cluster of highly shared sequence variants was judged likely to be a technical artifact of the sequencing pipeline. Because counts were too low, some 16 rarely observed V segments, including chromosome 9 orphons, were excluded from the earlier analysis of roughly 580 of the donors. In a later genetic analysis, fewer N-insertions in productive TCRs were reported among donors in an Asian-associated ancestry cluster than the approximately 670-donor mean. Most CMV-associated TCR beta chains appeared to be HLA-restricted in a later analysis, and the HLA associations seemed to be driven largely by CMV exposure.

In this chain, TRBV28 is recombined with TRBJ2-5, and 8 junction bases match TRBD2. The closer fit of TRBJ2-7 to the DNA end suggests the J call may be wrong. This clonotype originated in a man younger than 45 in good health. The specimen was PBMCs. CDR3 region: CASTSLGGTRFYEQYF. The sequenced DNA is TGTGCCAGCACCTCGCTGGGTGGGACTAGGTTTTACGAGCAGTACTTC.